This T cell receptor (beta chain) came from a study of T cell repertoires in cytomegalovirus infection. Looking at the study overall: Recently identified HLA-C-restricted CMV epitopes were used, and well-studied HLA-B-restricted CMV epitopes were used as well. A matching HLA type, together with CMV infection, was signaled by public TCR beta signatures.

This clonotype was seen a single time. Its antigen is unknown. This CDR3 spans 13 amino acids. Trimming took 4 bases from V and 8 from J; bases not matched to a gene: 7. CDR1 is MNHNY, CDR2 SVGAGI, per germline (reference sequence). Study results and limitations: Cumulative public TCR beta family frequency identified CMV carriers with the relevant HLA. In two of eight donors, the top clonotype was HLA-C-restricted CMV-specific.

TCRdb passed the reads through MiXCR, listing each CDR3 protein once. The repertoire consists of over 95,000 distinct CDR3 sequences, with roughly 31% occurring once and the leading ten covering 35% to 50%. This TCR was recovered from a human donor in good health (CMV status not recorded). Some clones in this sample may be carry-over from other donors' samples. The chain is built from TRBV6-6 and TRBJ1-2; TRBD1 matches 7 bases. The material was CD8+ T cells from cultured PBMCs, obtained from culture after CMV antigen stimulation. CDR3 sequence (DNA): TGTGCCAGCAGTTCTCCGGGACAGAGGGGCTACACCTTC. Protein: CASSSPGQRGYTF.